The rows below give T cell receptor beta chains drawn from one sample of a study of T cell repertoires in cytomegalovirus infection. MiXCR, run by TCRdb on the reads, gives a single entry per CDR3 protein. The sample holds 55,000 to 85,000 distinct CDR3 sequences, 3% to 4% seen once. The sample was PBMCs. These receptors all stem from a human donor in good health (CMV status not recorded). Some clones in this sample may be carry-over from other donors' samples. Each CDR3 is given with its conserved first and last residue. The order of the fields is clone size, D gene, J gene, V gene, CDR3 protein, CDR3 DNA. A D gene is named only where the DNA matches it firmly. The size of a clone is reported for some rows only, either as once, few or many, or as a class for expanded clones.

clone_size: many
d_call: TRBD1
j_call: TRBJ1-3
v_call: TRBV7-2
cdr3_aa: CASSLARGGIGNTIYF
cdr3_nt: TGTGCCAGCAGCTTAGCGCGAGGGGGCATTGGAAACACCATATATTTT

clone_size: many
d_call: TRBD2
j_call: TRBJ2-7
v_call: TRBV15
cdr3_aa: CATSRDLAGSAEQYF
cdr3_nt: TGTGCCACCAGCAGAGATCTAGCGGGAAGCGCCGAGCAGTACTTC

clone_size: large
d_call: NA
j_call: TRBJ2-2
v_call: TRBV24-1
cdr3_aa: CATSDFTENPNTGELFF
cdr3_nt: TGTGCCACCAGTGATTTTACGGAGAACCCGAACACCGGGGAGCTGTTTTTT

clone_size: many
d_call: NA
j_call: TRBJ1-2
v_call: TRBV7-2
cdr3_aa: CASSFTGRTSYGYTF
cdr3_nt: TGTGCCAGCAGCTTTACGGGACGGACCTCCTATGGCTACACCTTC

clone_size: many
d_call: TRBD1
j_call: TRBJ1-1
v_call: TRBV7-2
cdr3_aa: CASSPTGEVSNTEAFF
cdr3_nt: TGTGCCAGCAGCCCTACAGGGGAAGTTTCAAACACTGAAGCTTTCTTT

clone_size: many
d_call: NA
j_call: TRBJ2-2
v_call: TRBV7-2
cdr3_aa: CASSLFPTSTANTGELFF
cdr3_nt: TGTGCCAGCAGCTTATTCCCCACTAGCACAGCGAACACCGGGGAGCTGTTTTTT

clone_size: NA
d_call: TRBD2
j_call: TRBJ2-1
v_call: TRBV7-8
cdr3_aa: CASMSLAAGDEQFF
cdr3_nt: TGTGCCAGCATGTCACTAGCGGCTGGAGATGAGCAGTTCTTC

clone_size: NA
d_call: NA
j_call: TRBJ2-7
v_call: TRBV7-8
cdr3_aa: CASSLAPNGAVEQYF
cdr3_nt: TGTGCCAGCAGCTTAGCGCCTAACGGTGCTGTCGAGCAGTACTTC

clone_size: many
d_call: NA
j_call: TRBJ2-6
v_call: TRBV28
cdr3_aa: CASSLDGSSGANVLTF
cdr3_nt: TGTGCCAGCAGTTTGGACGGAAGCTCTGGGGCCAACGTCCTGACTTTC

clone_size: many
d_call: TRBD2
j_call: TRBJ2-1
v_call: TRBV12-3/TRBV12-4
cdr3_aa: CASSSGTSGSLYNEQFF
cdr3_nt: TGTGCCAGCAGTTCCGGGACTAGCGGGAGCCTCTACAATGAGCAGTTCTTC

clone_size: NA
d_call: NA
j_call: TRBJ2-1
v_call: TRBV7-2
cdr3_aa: CASSGRQDRRDEQFF
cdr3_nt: TGTGCCAGCAGCGGTCGACAGGACCGTCGAGATGAGCAGTTCTTC

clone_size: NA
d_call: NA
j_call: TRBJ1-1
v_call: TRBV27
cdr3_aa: CASRPYRDLDTEAFF
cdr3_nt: TGTGCCAGCCGACCTTACAGGGACTTGGACACTGAAGCTTTCTTT

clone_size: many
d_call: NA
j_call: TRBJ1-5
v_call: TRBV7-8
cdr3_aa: CASSLVGRLTSQPQHF
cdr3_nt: TGTGCCAGCAGCTTAGTAGGACGCCTTACGAGTCAGCCCCAGCATTTT

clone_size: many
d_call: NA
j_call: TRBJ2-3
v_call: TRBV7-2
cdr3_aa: CASSLGSVSTNTQYF
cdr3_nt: TGTGCCAGCAGCTTAGGATCGGTCTCCACAAATACGCAGTATTTT

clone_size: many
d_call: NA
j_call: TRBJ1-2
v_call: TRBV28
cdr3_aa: CASTWGGNFGYTF
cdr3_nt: TGTGCCAGCACCTGGGGAGGGAATTTTGGCTACACCTTC

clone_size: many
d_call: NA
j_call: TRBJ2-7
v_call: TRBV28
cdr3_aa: CASSYVYYEQYF
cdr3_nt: TGTGCCAGCAGTTATGTCTACTACGAGCAGTACTTC

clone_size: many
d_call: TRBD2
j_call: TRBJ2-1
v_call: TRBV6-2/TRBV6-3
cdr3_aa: CASSYSGLAGGPAYNEQFF
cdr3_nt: TGTGCCAGCAGCTACTCCGGGCTAGCGGGAGGGCCGGCCTACAATGAGCAGTTCTTC

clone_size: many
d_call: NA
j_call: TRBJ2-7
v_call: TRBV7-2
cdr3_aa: CASSLVPGTHVSYEQYF
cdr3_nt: TGTGCCAGCAGCTTAGTCCCCGGGACACATGTCTCCTACGAGCAGTACTTC

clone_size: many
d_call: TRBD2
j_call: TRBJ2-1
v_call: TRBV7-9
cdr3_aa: CASSQRTSGIRDEQFF
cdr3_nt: TGTGCCAGCAGCCAGCGGACTAGCGGGATCCGGGATGAGCAGTTCTTC

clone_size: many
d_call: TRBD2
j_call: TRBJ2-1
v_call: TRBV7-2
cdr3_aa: CASSLAGTSGGSEQFF
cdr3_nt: TGTGCCAGCAGCTTAGCCGGGACTAGCGGGGGGAGTGAGCAGTTCTTC

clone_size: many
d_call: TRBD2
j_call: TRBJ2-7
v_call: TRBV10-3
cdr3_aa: CAILAGVSNEQYF
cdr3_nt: TGTGCCATTCTAGCGGGAGTATCCAACGAGCAGTACTTC

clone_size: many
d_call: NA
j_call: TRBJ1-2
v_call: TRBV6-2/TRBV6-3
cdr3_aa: CASSYSTVIHYGYTF
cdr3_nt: TGTGCCAGCAGTTACTCGACCGTTATCCACTATGGCTACACCTTC

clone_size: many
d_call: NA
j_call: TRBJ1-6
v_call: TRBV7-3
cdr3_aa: CASSLTFASNSPLHF
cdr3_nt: TGTGCCAGCAGCTTAACTTTCGCAAGTAATTCACCCCTCCACTTT

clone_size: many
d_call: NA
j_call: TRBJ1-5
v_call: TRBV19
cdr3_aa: CASSMEGRGSWNQPQHF
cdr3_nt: TGTGCCAGTAGTATGGAGGGTAGGGGGAGTTGGAATCAGCCCCAGCATTTT

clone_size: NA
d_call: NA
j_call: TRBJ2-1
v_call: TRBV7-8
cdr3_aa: CASSLDAGPVSYNEQFF
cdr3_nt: TGTGCCAGCAGCTTAGACGCAGGGCCTGTATCCTACAATGAGCAGTTCTTC

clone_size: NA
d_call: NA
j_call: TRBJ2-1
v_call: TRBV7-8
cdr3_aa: CASSPYYHGGGHNEQFF
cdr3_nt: TGTGCCAGCAGCCCGTACTATCACGGGGGTGGCCACAATGAGCAGTTCTTC

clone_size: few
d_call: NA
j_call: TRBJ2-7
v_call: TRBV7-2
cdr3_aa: CASSPRAGRSYEQYF
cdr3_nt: TGTGCCAGCAGCCCACGTGCGGGACGCTCCTACGAGCAGTACTTC

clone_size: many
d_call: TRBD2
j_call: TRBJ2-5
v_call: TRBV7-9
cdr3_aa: CASSLTPPLAGVGETQYF
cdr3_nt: TGTGCCAGCAGCTTAACACCCCCACTAGCGGGAGTCGGGGAGACCCAGTACTTC

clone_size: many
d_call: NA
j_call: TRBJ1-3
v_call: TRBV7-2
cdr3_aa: CASSFGRSSGNTIYF
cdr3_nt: TGTGCCAGCAGCTTTGGGCGCAGCTCTGGAAACACCATATATTTT